This entry describes one TCR beta chain. Profiled with immunoSEQ multiplex PCR; TCRdb holds only in-frame clones, not every one. Among some 270,000 clones, approximately 90% were seen once, and the ten largest hold roughly 4.3%. The participants were between about 18 and 100 years old and came from about two dozen US areas. This record comes from a study of blood T cell repertoires in COVID-19. Study-wide context: Samples taken during acute and convalescent COVID-19 were collected in the United States, Italy and Spain.

Germline V lookup: CDR1 MDHEN, CDR2 SYDVKM. Trimming shortened V by 8 bases and J by 4 bases, and 8 bases separated the two germline ends. This CDR3 spans 12 amino acids. The rearrangement links TRBV28 to TRBJ2-2, with D unclear. The specimen sequenced was PBMCs or T cells enriched from blood (not recorded which). The source is a woman aged 25 to 39 with acute COVID-19. The CDR3 coding sequence is TGTGCCAGCGGCTTGTCCACCGGGGAGCTGTTTTTT. It translates to CASGLSTGELFF.